These 19 T cell receptor beta chains were all obtained from the same sample, sequenced in a study of post-analysis software for immune sequencing data. General study points: Patients showed TRBV5-6, TRBV5-1 and TRBV20-1 among about five TRBV segments more frequent than in controls.

Their antigens are not known. cDNA libraries for TCR beta contained unique molecular identifiers. TCRdb recomputed calls from the PCR reads with MiXCR, one row per CDR3 protein. This table holds about 820,000 distinct CDR3 sequences, around 53% found once. Material: blood. These TCRs come from a girl under 18 with multiple sclerosis.

The CDR3 nucleotides are TGTGCCAGCAGCCCCGACCGGGACAGTTACAATGAGCAGTTCTTC. Amino acid sequence: CASSPDRDSYNEQFF. The V gene is TRBV7-3, the J gene TRBJ2-1; TRBD1 aligns across 7 bases. Looked up from germline, CDR1 is SGHTA and CDR2 is FQGTGA. The CDR3 covers 15 residues. The V and J ends lost 5 bases and 4 bases, in that order; junction bases with no gene match: 8. The whole variable domain, filled in from reference TRBV7-3 and TRBJ2-1, reads GAGVSQTPSNKVTEKGKYVELRCDPISGHTALYWYRQSLGQGPEFLIYFQGTGAADDSGLPNDRFFAVRPEGSVSTLKIQRTERGDSAVYLCASSPDRDSYNEQFFGPGTRLTVL.

J is TRBJ1-4 and V is TRBV20-1; the D is unclear. CDR3 length equals 13 residues. CDR1 is DFQATT, CDR2 SNEGSKA, per germline (reference sequence). V lost 2 bases, J lost 3 bases, and 7 bases lay in between. CDR3 protein: CSARQSANEKLFF. In DNA, the CDR3 is TGCAGTGCTAGACAGTCCGCTAATGAAAAACTGTTTTTT.

The chain combines TRBV7-8 with TRBJ2-7; TRBD1 matches at 7 bases. CDR1 is SGHVS and CDR2 is FQNEAQ in the germline V gene. This CDR3 spans 12 amino acids. The J segment lost 6 bases and the V segment lost 3 bases, leaving 2 bases of the junction unmatched. Written as DNA, the CDR3 is TGTGCCAGCAGCTTCGACAGGGTCGAGCAGTACTTC. Protein: CASSFDRVEQYF.

V usage is TRBV5-1 and J usage is TRBJ2-7; 11 bases agree with TRBD2. This CDR3 has 17 residues. Germline V gene lookup returns CDR1 SGHRS and CDR2 YFSETQ. V shed 0 bases, J shed 0 bases, and the junction held 5 bases outside the gene matches. DNA of the CDR3: TGCGCCAGCAGCTTGGGACTAGCGGGACCCAGCTCCTACGAGCAGTACTTC. This sequence encodes CASSLGLAGPSSYEQYF.

This sequence joins TRBV2 and TRBJ2-7, with 7 bases aligning to TRBD1. CDR1 is SNHLY, CDR2 FYNNEI, per germline. This CDR3 region has 14 residues. J lost 2 bases, V lost 3 bases, and 4 bases had no gene match. The DNA for the CDR3 is TGTGCCAGCAGTGACAACAGGGGCGCCTACGAGCAGTACTTC. It yields the protein CASSDNRGAYEQYF. The variable domain in full, completed from reference TRBV2 and TRBJ2-7, reads EPEVTQTPSHQVTQMGQEVILRCVPISNHLYFYWYRQILGQKVEFLVSFYNNEISEKSEIFDDQFSVERPDGSNFTLKIRSTKLEDSAMYFCASSDNRGAYEQYFGPGTRLTVT.

The V and J genes are TRBV27 and TRBJ1-1; no clear D gene. There are 15 residues in the CDR3. CDR1 is MNHEY and CDR2 is SMNVEV in the germline V gene (reference sequence). Deletions cut 6 bases from V and 1 base from J, with 15 bases between. The CDR3 DNA reads TGTGCCAGCAGCCCCATTCGGCCGAGGAACACTGAAGCTTTCTTT. It is translated as CASSPIRPRNTEAFF.

The chain couples TRBV5-1 to TRBJ2-1; no clear D gene. The V gene lost 0 bases and the J gene lost 9 bases, with 7 bases spanning the gap. Germline V CDR1 and CDR2: SGHRS, YFSETQ. There are 12 residues in the CDR3. The chain's CDR3 is CASSLVTGEQFF. CDR3 nucleotide sequence: TGCGCCAGCAGCTTGGTCACGGGTGAGCAGTTCTTC.

The chain is built from TRBV5-1 and TRBJ2-1; 8 nucleotides agree with TRBD1. The germline gives CDR1 SGHRS, CDR2 YFSETQ. V dropped 4 bases and J dropped 0; count of bases not matched to a gene: 12. The CDR3 loop spans 18 amino acids. The CDR3 DNA reads as TGCGCCAGCAGCCCCGGGACAGGTGTGGTCTTCTCCTACAATGAGCAGTTCTTC. Protein product: CASSPGTGVVFSYNEQFF. The whole variable domain, remainder taken from reference TRBV5-1 and TRBJ2-1, is KAGVTQTPRYLIKTRGQQVTLSCSPISGHRSVSWYQQTPGQGLQFLFEYFSETQRNKGNFPGRFSGRQFSNSRSEMNVSTLELGDSALYLCASSPGTGVVFSYNEQFFGPGTRLTVL.

CDR3 protein: CASSQRAGIGGNEQFF. CDR3 coding DNA: TGTGCCAGCAGTCAACGGGCGGGAATTGGTGGTAATGAGCAGTTCTTC. The V gene is TRBV12-3 or TRBV12-4, the J gene TRBJ2-1; a possible D gene is TRBD2 (6 bases). Trimming took off 5 bases at V and 7 bases at J, with 21 bases between the two ends. This CDR3 is built from 16 residues.

This clonotype has more than one count but fewer than ten. One end of the junction does not line up with germline, which may come from a read error. The chain is built from TRBV5-1 and TRBJ2-7; 7 bases align to TRBD1. Germline assignment: CDR1 SGHRS and CDR2 YFSETQ. The CDR3 runs to 13 residues. The CDR3 here is CANSGQALGEQYF. For the CDR3, the DNA is TGCGCCAACAGCGGACAGGCCCTCGGCGAGCAGTACTTC.

The chain links TRBV6-1 to TRBJ2-7; D remains unclear. Trimming stripped 7 bases from V and 2 bases from J, with 12 bases between. The V gene's germline CDR1 is MNHNS and CDR2 SASEGT. This CDR3 spans 13 amino acids. CDR3 amino acids: CASNFGKAYEQYF. The CDR3 DNA follows: TGTGCCAGCAACTTCGGCAAAGCCTACGAGCAGTACTTC.

J is TRBJ1-4 and V is TRBV2; no reliable D call. Germline V gene lookup returns CDR1 SNHLY and CDR2 FYNNEI. The CDR3 extends over 14 amino acids. V lost 3 bases to trimming and J lost 0 bases, with 5 bases between them. The CDR3 bases are TGTGCCAGCAGTGACGTTGCAACTAATGAAAAACTGTTTTTT. It is translated as CASSDVATNEKLFF.

The genes are TRBV29-1 and TRBJ2-3, with TRBD2 identical over 8 bases. V lost 3 bases and J lost 4; bases outside the gene matches: 3. Per the germline V gene, CDR1 is SQVTM and CDR2 is ANQGSEA. This CDR3 has 13 amino acids. CDR3 DNA sequence: TGCAGCGTTGATAGGACTAGCTCAGATACGCAGTATTTT. Translation gives CSVDRTSSDTQYF.

The sample holds one count of this clonotype. For the CDR3, the DNA is TGTGCCAGCAGTTTTGGTCGAGGGTTGTACAGTGAAGCTTTCTTT. Its translation: CASSFGRGLYSEAFF. The chain is built from TRBV27 and TRBJ1-1; D is uncertain. This CDR3 contains 15 residues. V dropped 3 bases and J dropped 7 bases, with 18 bases sitting between them. Germline CDR1 reads MNHEY; CDR2 reads SMNVEV (reference sequence).

This clonotype was detected a few times. This chain uses TRBV5-1 with TRBJ2-1, with unresolved D. This CDR3 is built from 15 residues. V was shortened by 4 bases and J by 10 bases, with 21 bases between the two germline ends. Germline V gene sequence: CDR1 SGHRS, CDR2 YFSETQ. The CDR3 DNA reads as TGCGCCAGCAGCCACGAACCTAGGACGGTAGGGGAGCAGTTCTTC. Translating it yields CASSHEPRTVGEQFF.

The rearrangement joins TRBV12-3 or TRBV12-4 to TRBJ2-1, with 11 positions matching TRBD2. V was pared by 7 bases and J by 6 bases, with 2 bases of the junction left unmatched. This CDR3 has 13 residues. CDR3 coding DNA: TGTGCCAGCATTGGACTAGCGGGCAATGAGCAGTTCTTC. Amino acid sequence: CASIGLAGNEQFF.

The chain recombines TRBV29-1 with TRBJ2-5; no definite D call. V was cut by 8 bases and J by 2 bases, with 15 bases left in between. Germline CDR1 SQVTM, CDR2 ANQGSEA. The CDR3 runs to 13 residues. In DNA, the CDR3 is TGCAGCTCCCGCAGAAGGGCGCAAGAGACCCAGTACTTC. Amino acids: CSSRRRAQETQYF.

There are a few counts of this clonotype. This chain joins TRBV10-3 and TRBJ2-7, with 13 bases lining up with TRBD2. V trimming: 5 bases; J trimming: 2 bases; junction bases outside the gene matches: 12. Germline V gene lookup returns CDR1 ENHRY and CDR2 SYGVKD. The CDR3 runs to 18 residues. In nucleotides, the CDR3 is TGTGCCATCAGTAAAACGTCGAAACTAGCGGGAGGGCCCTACGAGCAGTACTTC. Protein sequence: CAISKTSKLAGGPYEQYF.

The CDR3 loop is CASSLGWDPYEQYF. Written as DNA, the CDR3 is TGTGCCAGCAGCTTGGGTTGGGACCCCTACGAGCAGTACTTC. The chain combines TRBV5-5 with TRBJ2-7; either TRBD1 or TRBD2 may supply D (5 bases each). CDR1 and CDR2 (germline): SGHKS, YYEKEE (reference sequence). There are 14 residues in the CDR3. The germline V and J ends were trimmed by 0 bases and 2 bases, with 9 bases remaining between them.